This T cell receptor (beta chain) was profiled in a study of blood T cell repertoires in COVID-19. Study background: Sites in the United States, Italy and Spain provided acute and convalescent COVID-19 samples. In each case, the material was cDNA or gDNA derived from T cells, B-cell-depleted T cells, or PBMCs.

The CDR3 is made up of 12 amino acids. V dropped 5 bases and J dropped 1 base, with 6 bases sitting between them. Germline CDR1 is SGHRS and CDR2 is YFSETQ. As originally analysed: How many nucleated cells were present was estimated from reference gene primer amplification. Profiling relied on immunoSEQ multiplex PCR, and the TCRdb table lists in-frame clones only, not all of them. That table supplies the V and J calls and clone size; D and trimming were determined from the DNA. This table has 140,000 or so clones, approximately 80% appearing once. The chain combines TRBV5-1 with TRBJ1-2; D unclear. The source material was peripheral blood. This clonotype was obtained from a man aged 55 to 70 with active or convalescent COVID-19. The CDR3, as DNA: TGCGCCAGCAGTTCAGATAACTATGGCTACACCTTC. The encoded protein is CASSSDNYGYTF.